Below, 19 T cell receptor beta chains from the same sample are listed, as sequenced in a study of T cell repertoires in cytomegalovirus infection. One entry per CDR3 protein results from TCRdb running MiXCR on the reads. The table includes nearly 550,000 distinct CDR3 sequences, 15% to 20% detected once. The sequenced sample consisted of CD8+ T cells from PBMCs. Every receptor here comes from a human donor in good health (CMV status not recorded). Some clones in this sample may be carry-over from other donors' samples.

This clonotype was detected many times. CDR3 in amino acids: CASTWEGVQDGDNYGYTF. DNA of the CDR3: TGTGCCAGCACCTGGGAGGGGGTGCAGGATGGGGATAACTATGGCTACACCTTC. The V and J genes are TRBV7-2 and TRBJ1-2; weak D call: TRBD1 (6 bases). V dropped 7 bases and J dropped 1 base, with 25 bases sitting between them. The germline gives CDR1 SGHTA, CDR2 FQGNSA. CDR3 size: 18 residues.

The J gene is TRBJ2-2, the V gene TRBV12-5; D is unresolved. The CDR3 has 13 amino acids. V lost 2 bases to trimming and J lost 5 bases, with 6 bases between them. Germline V lookup: CDR1 LGHNT, CDR2 FRNRAP. The CDR3, as DNA: TGTGCTAGTGGTTTGTTTGGTACCGGGGAGCTGTTTTTT. Translating it yields CASGLFGTGELFF.

This clonotype was counted ten times or more. The V call is TRBV11-2, the J call TRBJ2-5; the D call may be TRBD1 or TRBD2 (5 bases each). This CDR3 contains 15 residues. Trimming cost V 0 bases and J 3 bases, with 11 bases left between them. Per the germline V gene, CDR1 is SGHAT and CDR2 is FQNNGV. CDR3 residues: CASSLDLRGKETQYF. CDR3 nucleotide sequence: TGTGCCAGCAGCTTAGATCTACGGGGCAAAGAGACCCAGTACTTC.

The V call is TRBV27, the J call TRBJ1-2; TRBD1 agrees at 12 bases. The V gene's germline CDR1 is MNHEY and CDR2 SMNVEV (reference sequence). V gave up 5 bases and J gave up 7 bases; unmatched junction bases: 8. This CDR3 spans 15 amino acids. The CDR3 sequence: CASSPGTGGAFGYTF. The DNA of the CDR3 is TGTGCCAGCAGTCCCGGGACAGGGGGCGCCTTTGGCTACACCTTC.

This sequence joins TRBV14 and TRBJ1-1; D gene uncertain. The length of the CDR3 is 14 residues. With 3 bases removed from V and 1 base from J, the gap between germline ends came to 9 bases. Germline V gene lookup returns CDR1 SGHDN and CDR2 FVKESK. Here the CDR3 DNA reads TGTGCCAGCAGCCATGCACAGACGAACACTGAAGCTTTCTTT. Its translation: CASSHAQTNTEAFF.

The chain joins TRBV5-8 to TRBJ2-2; either TRBD1 or TRBD2 may fit D (5 bases each). The CDR3 extends over 20 amino acids. Germline loops: CDR1 SGHTS, CDR2 YDEGEE. Trimming stripped 4 bases from V and 7 bases from J, with 32 bases between. CDR3 DNA sequence: TGTGCCAGCAGCCCTGAATGGGGGTCGAATGTGAAGGGCGGAAACGGGGAGCTGTTTTTT. It is translated as CASSPEWGSNVKGGNGELFF.

This clonotype was detected many times. The CDR3: CASSLAQGVAQPQHF. CDR3 coding DNA: TGTGCCAGCAGCTTAGCGCAGGGGGTGGCTCAGCCCCAGCATTTT. This sequence joins TRBV7-8 and TRBJ1-5, with 7 bases fitting TRBD1. The CDR3 contains 15 residues. Per germline, CDR1 SGHVS and CDR2 FQNEAQ. Germline trimming cut 0 bases from V and 6 bases from J; bases unmatched to any gene: 5.

The V call is TRBV6-1, the J call TRBJ1-2, with 10 bases lining up with TRBD1. V trimming: 5 bases; J trimming: 5 bases; junction bases outside the gene matches: 8. The CDR3 contains 15 residues. Germline CDR1 and CDR2: MNHNS and SASEGT. CDR3 sequence: CASSTGTGAWYGYTF. Written as DNA, the CDR3 is TGTGCCAGCAGTACCGGGACAGGGGCTTGGTATGGCTACACCTTC.

The V and J genes are TRBV7-2 and TRBJ2-1, with a weak D call TRBD2 (5 bases). The germline V gene encodes CDR1 SGHTA and CDR2 FQGNSA. The CDR3 is 14 amino acids. Trimming left V 5 bases short and J 3 bases short, with 11 bases between. The CDR3 nucleotides are TGTGCCAGCAGCGCTTACGGGGACTACAATGAGCAGTTCTTC. This gives the protein CASSAYGDYNEQFF.

Note on this clonotype: Likely a read error: the CDR3 ends without its conserved phenylalanine or tryptophan. DNA for the CDR3: TGTGCAAGCAGCTTAGGGTCCTGTCGAGCGGGAGGGCTAAATACGCAGTATTTA. It translates to CASSLGSCRAGGLNTQYL. The genes are TRBV7-2 and TRBJ2-3; TRBD2 agrees at 10 bases. From germline, CDR1 is SGHTA and CDR2 FQGNSA. This CDR3 has 18 residues.

The J gene is TRBJ2-2, the V gene TRBV20-1, with 8 bases matching TRBD2. CDR3 length equals 16 residues. Germline CDR1 and CDR2: DFQATT and SNEGSKA (reference sequence). Losses at the gene ends were 1 base for V and 3 bases for J; bases not matched to a gene: 7. DNA of the CDR3: TGCAGTGCTAGAGTCCCGACTAGCGAGTACACCGGGGAGCTGTTTTTT. This codes for CSARVPTSEYTGELFF.

This clonotype was counted many times. This sequence joins TRBV12-3 or TRBV12-4 and TRBJ1-1; 12 bases are shared with TRBD1. CDR3 length: 16 amino acids. The V and J ends lost 6 bases and 4 bases, in that order; junction bases with no gene match: 9. CDR3 protein: CASSSGTGGSGTEAFF. DNA for the CDR3: TGTGCCAGCAGCTCCGGGACAGGGGGCAGCGGCACTGAAGCTTTCTTT.

J is TRBJ1-1 and V is TRBV19; no definite D call. Germline assignment: CDR1 LNHDA and CDR2 SQIVND (reference sequence). The CDR3 is 14 residues long. Trimming left V 6 bases short and J 1 base short, with 12 bases between. The CDR3 here is CASSAPTANTEAFF. CDR3 sequence (DNA): TGTGCCAGTAGCGCCCCTACAGCGAACACTGAAGCTTTCTTT.

This clonotype was seen at least ten times. V usage is TRBV6-5 and J usage is TRBJ2-2; tentatively, D is TRBD2 (5 bases). Germline V lookup: CDR1 MNHEY, CDR2 SVGAGI. Trimming removed 7 bases at V and 6 bases at J, with 15 bases between. This CDR3 has 14 residues. DNA of the CDR3: TGTGCCAGCAACGTCGGGGAGTCGGCCGGGGAGCTGTTTTTT. It codes for CASNVGESAGELFF.

The rearrangement joins TRBV6-5 to TRBJ1-1; D not certain. The CDR3 is made up of 15 amino acids. In germline, CDR1 is MNHEY, CDR2 SVGAGI. V lost 2 bases and J lost 1, with 11 bases in between. The CDR3 DNA is TGTGCCAGCAGTTACGAACCCTCAGGGAACACTGAAGCTTTCTTT. It codes for CASSYEPSGNTEAFF.

This clonotype occurred many times. This chain joins TRBV7-9 and TRBJ2-4; the D call may be TRBD1 or TRBD2 (7 bases each). The V and J ends lost 5 bases and 0 bases respectively, with 20 bases between them. Germline CDR1 and CDR2: SEHNR and FQNEAQ (reference sequence). The CDR3 is 18 amino acids. The CDR3 reads CASSPTEGRGRAKNIQYF. CDR3 nucleotide sequence: TGTGCCAGCAGCCCTACCGAGGGGAGGGGGCGAGCCAAAAACATTCAGTACTTC.

This clonotype was seen a handful of times. The chain recombines TRBV6-5 with TRBJ1-1; 8 positions agree with TRBD1. V lost 2 bases to trimming and J lost 3 bases; unmatched junction nucleotides: 2. The CDR3 contains 14 residues. The germline V gene has CDR1 MNHEY and CDR2 SVGAGI. The chain's CDR3 is CASSYQGAHTEAFF. CDR3 nucleotides: TGTGCCAGCAGTTACCAGGGGGCGCACACTGAAGCTTTCTTT.

This clonotype was observed at least ten times. This rearrangement joins TRBV20-1 to TRBJ2-5, with TRBD2 matching over 10 bases. Germline lookup yields CDR1 DFQATT and CDR2 SNEGSKA (reference sequence). The junction had 4 bases not matched to a gene; V was cut back by 3 bases and J by 3 bases. The CDR3 has 14 amino acids. For the CDR3, the DNA is TGCAGTGCTAGGCTGCTAGCGGGAGAAGAGACCCAGTACTTC. Protein: CSARLLAGEETQYF.

Concerning this clonotype: A much more abundant neighbour one base away suggests this may be a read error. The chain uses TRBV11-3 and TRBJ2-3, with 9 bases matching TRBD2. CDR1 SGHNT and CDR2 YENEEA come from the germline V gene. The CDR3 extends over 15 amino acids. The CDR3 bases are TGTGCCAGCAGTCAAAGCGGGAGGTTGGTGCATACGCAGTTTTTT. This sequence encodes CASSQSGRLVHTQFF.